A selection of T cell receptor beta chains follows, all from one sample in a study of blood T cell repertoires in COVID-19. Clones were read by immunoSEQ multiplex PCR, and TCRdb kept only the in-frame ones, dropping some. In the table there are more than 130,000 clones, roughly 90% of which are singletons. Input material: peripheral blood. The receptors were gathered from a man aged 45 to 65 with active or convalescent COVID-19. Both conserved end residues are part of each CDR3. D genes are given only for firm matches. Not every row has a clone size; where given, it reads once, few, many or a size class.

size,J,D,V,CDR3,DNA
.,TRBJ1-2,.,TRBV18,CASSPPGSGLNYGYTF,TGTGCCAGCTCACCACCGGGTAGTGGGCTCAACTATGGCTACACCTTC
.,TRBJ1-2,.,TRBV20-1,CSARTGGYTF,TGCAGTGCTAGGACAGGAGGCTACACCTTC
.,TRBJ2-3,.,TRBV6-6,CASSYSRQDTQYF,TGTGCCAGCAGTTACTCGAGGCAAGATACGCAGTATTTT
.,TRBJ2-1,TRBD2,TRBV7-6,CASSLEASGSRNEQFF,TGTGCCAGCAGCTTAGAGGCTAGCGGGAGTCGGAATGAGCAGTTCTTC
.,TRBJ1-2,TRBD1,TRBV7-9,CASSLGQGGYGYTF,TGTGCCAGCAGCTTGGGACAGGGGGGATATGGCTACACCTTC
.,TRBJ2-3,TRBD2,TRBV6-2/TRBV6-3,CASSPGLAGESDTQYF,TGTGCCAGCAGCCCGGGACTAGCGGGAGAATCAGATACGCAGTATTTT
few,TRBJ1-4,.,TRBV5-1,CASSLDGTKNEKLFF,TGCGCCAGCAGCTTGGATGGGACAAAGAATGAAAAACTGTTTTTT
.,TRBJ2-7,.,TRBV6-5,CASSYKAGPYEQYF,TGTGCCAGCAGTTACAAGGCGGGACCCTACGAGCAGTACTTC
.,TRBJ1-2,.,TRBV5-1,CASSFGQGLEGYTF,TGCGCCAGCAGCTTCGGGCAGGGGCTGGAAGGCTACACCTTC
once,TRBJ1-5,.,TRBV24-1,CATSRAGGNQPQHF,TGTGCCACCAGTCGAGCGGGGGGCAATCAGCCCCAGCATTTT
.,TRBJ2-3,.,TRBV10-3,CAMGRDITDTQYF,TGTGCCATGGGCCGGGACATCACAGATACGCAGTATTTT
.,TRBJ1-2,TRBD1,TRBV6-5,CASIGTAPNYGYTF,TGTGCCAGCATCGGGACAGCCCCTAACTATGGCTACACCTTC
.,TRBJ2-7,TRBD2,TRBV6-2/TRBV6-3,CASSSLAGLHSYEQYF,TGTGCCAGCAGTTCCCTAGCGGGGCTACACTCCTACGAGCAGTACTTC
.,TRBJ2-1,TRBD1,TRBV18,CASSLDRGHNEQFF,TGTGCCAGCTCACTAGACAGGGGTCACAATGAGCAGTTCTTC
.,TRBJ2-1,TRBD2,TRBV20-1,CSASPRTSRFYNEQFF,TGCAGTGCTAGTCCCAGGACTAGTCGGTTCTACAATGAGCAGTTCTTC
.,TRBJ2-2,TRBD1,TRBV19,CASSRRLTGVDTGELFF,TGTGCCAGTAGTAGACGCCTAACAGGGGTCGACACCGGGGAGCTGTTTTTT
.,TRBJ1-1,.,TRBV11-2,CASSLTGWVAEAFF,TGTGCCAGCAGCTTAACAGGGTGGGTGGCTGAAGCTTTCTTT
.,TRBJ2-7,TRBD1,TRBV28,CASTTKQGVRYEQYF,TGTGCCAGCACAACCAAACAGGGGGTCCGCTACGAGCAGTACTTC
.,TRBJ2-7,.,TRBV10-1,CASSDGSSYEQYF,TGCGCCAGCAGTGACGGGAGCTCCTACGAGCAGTACTTC
.,TRBJ2-3,TRBD1,TRBV20-1,CSLQGRYF,TGCAGCCTACAGGGGCGGTATTTT
.,TRBJ2-2,TRBD1,TRBV10-1,CASSSEAGGTGELFF,TGCGCCAGCAGTTCTGAGGCAGGGGGCACCGGGGAGCTGTTTTTT
.,TRBJ2-7,TRBD1,TRBV2,CASSEGQLFSYEQYF,TGTGCCAGCAGTGAGGGACAGCTGTTTTCCTACGAGCAGTACTTC
.,TRBJ2-3,TRBD2,TRBV19,CASSPLAGTSTDTQYF,TGTGCCAGCTCCCCCCTAGCGGGAACTAGCACAGATACGCAGTATTTT
.,TRBJ2-2,TRBD2,TRBV7-9,CASSPSGRGAGELFF,TGTGCCAGCAGCCCTAGCGGGAGAGGCGCCGGGGAGCTGTTTTTT
.,TRBJ2-7,.,TRBV7-2,CASSLSGQYEQYF,TGTGCCAGCAGCTTAAGCGGACAGTACGAGCAGTACTTC
.,TRBJ2-3,TRBD1,TRBV11-3,CASSSGTGSTDTQYF,TGTGCCAGCAGCTCCGGGACAGGGAGCACAGATACGCAGTATTTT
.,TRBJ2-7,TRBD1,TRBV6-6,CASSYPRQGVNEQYF,TGTGCCAGCAGTTACCCGAGACAGGGTGTGAACGAGCAGTACTTC
.,TRBJ1-4,TRBD1,TRBV5-4,CASSLQQGTGKLFF,TGTGCCAGCAGCTTGCAACAGGGGACCGGAAAACTGTTTTTT
.,TRBJ1-6,.,TRBV4-1,CASSQVLGANSPLHF,TGCGCCAGCAGCCAAGTGCTGGGGGCAAACTCACCCCTCCACTTT
.,TRBJ1-3,.,TRBV10-3,CAIGGQGKSGNTIYF,TGTGCCATCGGGGGCCAGGGGAAGTCTGGAAACACCATATATTTT
.,TRBJ2-2,TRBD1,TRBV6-5,CASKMDRGETGELFF,TGTGCCAGCAAAATGGACAGGGGGGAGACCGGGGAGCTGTTTTTT
.,TRBJ2-7,.,TRBV5-5,CASSLGGSAYEQYF,TGTGCCAGCAGCTTGGGGGGCAGCGCCTACGAGCAGTACTTC
.,TRBJ2-7,TRBD2,TRBV5-4,CASSASGPSYEQYF,TGTGCCAGCAGCGCTAGCGGGCCCTCCTACGAGCAGTACTTC
.,TRBJ2-2,.,TRBV7-2,CASRYQGGGSTGELFF,TGTGCCAGCAGATATCAAGGTGGGGGCAGCACCGGGGAGCTGTTTTTT
.,TRBJ1-2,.,TRBV7-9,CASSLGTPYGYTF,TGTGCCAGCAGCTTGGGCACTCCTTATGGCTACACCTTC
once,TRBJ1-1,.,TRBV9,CASSPQTQMNTEAFF,TGTGCCAGCAGCCCCCAGACACAGATGAACACTGAAGCTTTCTTT
.,TRBJ1-5,.,TRBV19,CASSSRNQPQHF,TGTGCCAGTAGTTCGAGAAATCAGCCCCAGCATTTT
.,TRBJ2-1,TRBD1,TRBV7-9,CASSSRTGTSYNEQFF,TGTGCCAGCAGCTCTCGGACAGGTACGTCCTACAATGAGCAGTTCTTC
.,TRBJ1-6,.,TRBV7-9,CASSLTASSANSPLHF,TGTGCCAGCAGCTTGACAGCGTCATCCGCAAATTCACCCCTCCACTTT
once,TRBJ2-1,.,TRBV2,CASSISGIYYEQFF,TGTGCCAGCAGTATTTCCGGGATTTACTATGAGCAGTTCTTC
once,TRBJ1-1,.,TRBV5-6,CASSLALQNTEAFF,TGTGCCAGCAGCTTGGCACTGCAGAACACTGAAGCTTTCTTT
few,TRBJ1-1,.,TRBV5-6,CASSLGGPAMNTEAFF,TGTGCCAGCAGCTTGGGGGGGCCTGCCATGAACACTGAAGCTTTCTTT
.,TRBJ1-1,TRBD1,TRBV6-5,CASRQTGGGYLAFF,TGTGCCAGTCGGCAAACAGGGGGCGGGTATCTTGCTTTCTTT
.,TRBJ1-1,.,TRBV5-1,CASSLAGENTEAFF,TGCGCCAGCAGCTTGGCCGGGGAGAACACTGAAGCTTTCTTT
.,TRBJ1-2,.,TRBV10-2,CASSERRRGYGYTF,TGCGCCAGCAGTGAGAGGAGACGAGGCTATGGCTACACCTTC
.,TRBJ2-3,.,TRBV4-3,CASSQDGTGWTDTQYF,TGCGCCAGCAGCCAAGATGGCACAGGATGGACAGATACGCAGTATTTT
.,TRBJ2-5,TRBD1,TRBV5-5,CASSLGTGGAETQYF,TGTGCCAGCAGCTTGGGGACAGGGGGCGCGGAGACCCAGTACTTC
.,TRBJ2-7,.,TRBV28,CATTSRYEQYF,TGTGCCACCACTTCCCGATACGAGCAGTACTTC
.,TRBJ1-1,.,TRBV19,CASSNGRVTEAFF,TGTGCCAGTAGCAATGGGAGGGTCACTGAAGCTTTCTTT
.,TRBJ2-3,TRBD1,TRBV6-5,CASSSDRGSTDTQYF,TGTGCCAGCAGTTCCGACAGGGGTAGCACAGATACGCAGTATTTT
.,TRBJ1-1,.,TRBV29-1,CSADSRTTEAFF,TGCAGCGCCGACAGTAGGACCACTGAAGCTTTCTTT